This T cell receptor (beta chain) comes out of a study of blood T cell repertoires in COVID-19. As for the study in general: COVID-19 samples collected from the United States, Italy and Spain covered acute and convalescent phases. PBMCs, B-cell-depleted T cells, or T cells provided the cDNA or gDNA that made up the material.

Ages ranged from about 18 to 100 years, with residence in under 25 US areas. Clinical histories supplied by participants themselves formed the basis of cohort assignment. TCRdb keeps only in-frame clones here, not all; method: immunoSEQ multiplex PCR. This table holds roughly 250,000 clones, roughly 90% found once. The CDR3 has 14 amino acids. From germline, CDR1 is SGHRS and CDR2 YFSETQ. Deletions cut 4 bases from V and 7 bases from J, with 15 bases between. The J gene is TRBJ2-1, the V gene TRBV5-1; D unresolved. Sequenced: PBMCs or T cells enriched from blood (not recorded which). The clonotype originates from a woman under 40 with acute COVID-19. CDR3 in amino acids: CASSPSRSWNEQFF. CDR3 DNA: TGCGCCAGCAGCCCAAGTAGGAGTTGGAATGAGCAGTTCTTC.